What follows are 4 T cell receptor beta chains derived from one specimen sequenced in a study of OX40 agonist ivuxolimab in advanced cancers. Only in-frame clones appear in the TCRdb table, and some are missing; sequencing was by immunoSEQ multiplex PCR. The sample has just under 95,000 clones, roughly 91% seen once. This material consisted of CD4+ or CD8+ T cells sorted from blood, taken in a trial of the OX40 agonist ivuxolimab. The receptors here all came from an adult with an advanced solid tumor such as melanoma, head and neck, liver or kidney cancer.

This chain links TRBV5-1 with TRBJ2-1, with 9 bases lining up with TRBD1. V lost 1 base to trimming and J lost 5 bases; unmatched junction nucleotides: 4. CDR3 length equals 15 residues. Germline V gene data show CDR1 as SGHRS and CDR2 as YFSETQ. The CDR3 loop reads CASSLTGGLDNEQFF. The CDR3 coding sequence is TGCGCCAGCAGCTTGACAGGGGGCTTGGACAATGAGCAGTTCTTC.

The chain employs TRBV29-1 and TRBJ1-4, with 8 positions matching TRBD1. The CDR3 extends over 14 amino acids. V lost 5 bases, J lost 8 bases, and 10 bases stayed unmatched. Looked up from germline, CDR1 is SQVTM and CDR2 is ANQGSEA. The CDR3 spells CSVRGQAFGEKLFF. CDR3 DNA: TGCAGCGTTAGGGGACAGGCCTTCGGGGAAAAACTGTTTTTT.

The chain joins TRBV6-5 to TRBJ2-4; TRBD2 agrees at 7 bases. Trimming removed 4 bases from V and 8 bases from J; junction bases left unmatched: 11. The length of the CDR3 is 15 residues. Germline V gives CDR1 MNHEY, CDR2 SVGAGI. The CDR3 DNA reads as TGTGCCAGCAGTTCATCGAGAGGACTAGACCACATTCAGTACTTC. It yields the protein CASSSSRGLDHIQYF.

This clone was counted once. The chain combines TRBV7-9 with TRBJ1-2; D is possibly TRBD1 (6 bases). The ends were cut back, 0 bases at V and 2 bases at J, with 16 bases in the middle. This CDR3 comprises 17 residues. Germline lookup yields CDR1 SEHNR and CDR2 FQNEAQ (reference sequence). The CDR3 DNA reads as TGTGCCAGCAGCTTAGCGGGGTCGGGGGGCGCGAACTATGGCTACACCTTC. This sequence encodes CASSLAGSGGANYGYTF.